This T cell receptor beta chain was identified in a study of blood T cell repertoires in COVID-19. About the study: Both acute and convalescent COVID-19 samples were obtained from the United States, Italy and Spain. T cells, B-cell-depleted T cells, or PBMCs supplied cDNA or gDNA.

This clone has just a few counts. Original data processing: The assay estimated nucleated cells by amplifying reference gene primers. Sequenced by immunoSEQ multiplex PCR; TCRdb stores in-frame clones only, minus some. V, J and clone size reflect that table, while D and trimming were determined from the DNA. The table includes approximately 87,000 clones, about 89% detected once. From germline, CDR1 is SEHNR and CDR2 FQNEAQ (reference sequence). CDR3 length equals 14 residues. The V gene lost 5 bases and the J gene lost 3 bases, with 13 bases spanning the gap. The sequence was collected from a man aged 70-80 years with active or convalescent COVID-19. The rearrangement links TRBV7-9 to TRBJ1-1; possible D gene TRBD1, 5 bases. Sequenced: peripheral blood. The CDR3 DNA sequence: TGTGCCAGCAGCCCCAGGGAGGGGCACACTGAAGCTTTCTTT. Protein product: CASSPREGHTEAFF.